The 14 T cell receptor beta chains below all came from one sample that was sequenced in a study of T cell clonotyping in hematopoietic cell transplantation. Assay used: immunoSEQ multiplex PCR; TCRdb lists only in-frame clones, some missing. The table includes about 44,000 clones, roughly 92% detected once. Input material: peripheral blood mononuclear cells. These receptors were collected from a woman aged 50 to 60 in good health. Some clones in this sample may be carry-over from other donors' samples.

The chain couples TRBV25-1 to TRBJ1-2, with D unresolved. The CDR3 contains 15 residues. V was pared by 1 base and J by 2 bases, with 11 bases between. CDR1 and CDR2 (germline): MGHDK, SYGVNS. DNA of the CDR3: TGTGCCAGCAGTGAATTTTCCCGCGAGAACTATGGCTACACCTTC. Translation: CASSEFSRENYGYTF.

The chain recombines TRBV5-1 with TRBJ2-5; D perhaps matches TRBD1 (6 bases). There are 15 residues in the CDR3. V lost 1 base to trimming and J lost 5 bases, with 15 bases between them. Germline CDR1 is SGHRS and CDR2 is YFSETQ. The CDR3 spells CASSLYPTGTETQYF. In nucleotides, the CDR3 is TGCGCCAGCAGCTTGTATCCCACAGGGACGGAGACCCAGTACTTC.

This chain joins TRBV6-5 and TRBJ2-2, with 7 positions matching TRBD1. The length of the CDR3 is 14 residues. Germline-derived CDR1 and CDR2 are MNHEY and SVGAGI. After removal of 6 bases from V and 6 bases from J, the junction contained 7 bases not matched to a gene. The CDR3 sequence is CASRLTGVAGELFF. The CDR3 nucleotides are TGTGCCAGCAGGTTAACAGGGGTGGCCGGGGAGCTGTTTTTT.

The chain joins TRBV11-3 to TRBJ2-3; D gene ambiguous. The CDR3 runs 19 residues. Germline loops: CDR1 SGHNT, CDR2 YENEEA. Trimming cost V 5 bases and J 2 bases, with 26 bases left between them. The CDR3 region has the DNA TGTGCCAGCAGCCCCTTTTTATCCCCCTTAGGGCTGCTCACAGATACGCAGTATTTT. It translates to CASSPFLSPLGLLTDTQYF.

This clone came up once. The chain has TRBV19 and TRBJ2-7, with D tentatively TRBD1 or TRBD2 (5 bases each). CDR1 is LNHDA, CDR2 SQIVND, per germline (reference sequence). This CDR3 comprises 14 residues. V was pared by 5 bases and J by 3 bases, with 14 bases between. The CDR3 DNA follows: TGTGCCAGTAGTTCCCGGGACGGGCTCTACGAGCAGTACTTC. Encoded protein: CASSSRDGLYEQYF. The full variable domain, in which reference TRBV19 and TRBJ2-7 provide the parts outside the CDR3, is DGGITQSPKYLFRKEGQNVTLSCEQNLNHDAMYWYRQDPGQGLRLIYYSQIVNDFQKGDIAEGYSVSREKKESFPLTVTSAQKNPTAFYLCASSSRDGLYEQYFGPGTRLTVT.

The chain employs TRBV4-3 and TRBJ1-6; no definite D call. CDR3 size: 15 residues. V was trimmed by 0 bases and J by 9 bases, leaving 12 bases between them. In germline, CDR1 is LGHNA, CDR2 YSLEER. DNA for the CDR3: TGCGCCAGCAGCCAAGATTTTACAGCCGGTTCACCCCTCCACTTT. Its protein product is CASSQDFTAGSPLHF.

In its sample, this clone was seen a few times. This sequence joins TRBV15 and TRBJ1-5; 7 bases align to TRBD1. The CDR3 covers 13 residues. J gave up 3 bases and V 7 bases, and 3 bases lay outside the gene matches. From germline, CDR1 is LNHNV and CDR2 YYDKDF (reference sequence). Written as DNA, the CDR3 is TGTGCCACCAACGACAGGGTCAATCAGCCCCAGCATTTT. Protein product: CATNDRVNQPQHF. The variable domain in full, with the rest retrieved from reference TRBV15 and TRBJ1-5, is DAMVIQNPRYQVTQFGKPVTLSCSQTLNHNVMYWYQQKSSQAPKLLFHYYDKDFNNEADTPDNFQSRRPNTSFCFLDIRSPGLGDTAMYLCATNDRVNQPQHFGDGTRLSIL.

V is TRBV5-4 and J is TRBJ1-5; no reliable D call. Deletions cut 5 bases from V and 0 bases from J, with 9 bases between. Germline values: CDR1 SGHNT, CDR2 YYREEE (reference sequence). The CDR3 sequence is 14 residues long. CDR3 amino acids: CASSRRGSNQPQHF. For the CDR3, the DNA is TGTGCCAGCAGTCGAAGAGGTAGCAATCAGCCCCAGCATTTT.

This clone has a single count. V is TRBV7-2 and J is TRBJ1-3, with D possibly being TRBD1 (5 bases). The CDR3 consists of 16 residues. Trimming left V 0 bases short and J 0 bases short, with 9 bases between. Germline V gene data show CDR1 as SGHTA and CDR2 as FQGNSA. The CDR3 nucleotides read TGTGCCAGCAGCTTAGCGTTAGGGGCCTCTGGAAACACCATATATTTT. Amino acid sequence: CASSLALGASGNTIYF.

This clone was picked up one time. The chain is built from TRBV19 and TRBJ2-7; no clear D. The CDR3 runs 14 residues. V was clipped by 4 bases and J by 1 base, with 11 bases between them. Per the germline V gene, CDR1 is LNHDA and CDR2 is SQIVND (reference sequence). CDR3 region: CASSSRHLSYEQYF. As DNA, the CDR3 is TGTGCCAGTAGTAGCCGACACTTATCCTACGAGCAGTACTTC.

This chain joins TRBV7-2 and TRBJ2-2; D ambiguous. Per germline, CDR1 SGHTA and CDR2 FQGNSA. The CDR3 extends over 16 amino acids. V lost 0 bases to trimming and J lost 1 base, with 9 bases between them. CDR3 protein: CASSLAPSGNTGELFF. The CDR3 nucleotides are TGTGCCAGCAGCTTAGCGCCCTCGGGGAACACCGGGGAGCTGTTTTTT. Filled out from reference TRBV7-2 and TRBJ2-2, the complete variable domain reads GAGVSQSPSNKVTEKGKDVELRCDPISGHTALYWYRQSLGQGLEFLIYFQGNSAPDKSGLPSDRFSAERTGGSVSTLTIQRTQQEDSAVYLCASSLAPSGNTGELFFGEGSRLTVL.

J is TRBJ2-4 and V is TRBV5-6; 10 bases line up with TRBD1. The CDR3 runs 16 residues. Germline loops: CDR1 SGHDT, CDR2 YYEEEE. V shed 4 bases and J 3 bases; nucleotides not matched to a gene: 7. The CDR3 here is CASSRPGQGVKNIQYF. In DNA form, the CDR3 reads TGTGCCAGCAGCCGTCCAGGACAGGGGGTCAAAAACATTCAGTACTTC.

The V and J genes are TRBV19 and TRBJ1-5; no clear D. V was trimmed by 3 bases and J by 3 bases, leaving 9 bases between them. Germline CDR1 is LNHDA and CDR2 is SQIVND (reference sequence). The CDR3 has 14 residues. The CDR3 region is CASSIGQHNQPQHF. CDR3 coding DNA: TGTGCCAGTAGTATTGGGCAGCACAATCAGCCCCAGCATTTT.

The CDR3 region is CAWSGPIIEKLFF. DNA of the CDR3: TGTGCCTGGAGTGGGCCGATAATAGAAAAACTGTTTTTT. The chain combines TRBV30 with TRBJ1-4; no definite D call. V lost 1 base and J lost 8, with 11 bases in between. There are 13 residues in the CDR3. Germline loops: CDR1 GTSNPN, CDR2 SVGIG (reference sequence).